The present T cell receptor beta chain was sequenced within a study of CD8 T cells in ankylosing spondylitis. Turning to this clonotype: Its antigen is as yet unknown.

Study-wide results and limits: Disease-linked clones bore a CD8+ phenotype and were relatively rare in peripheral blood.

TCRdb redid the calling of the 5' RACE reads with MiXCR, one entry per CDR3 protein. There are around 300,000 distinct CDR3 sequences in the sample; roughly 14% occur only once, and 1.1% lies in the top ten. V lost 2 bases and J lost 8; bases outside the gene matches: 12. The germline gives CDR1 SEHNR, CDR2 FQNEAQ (reference sequence). This CDR3 comprises 17 residues. This TCR was recovered from a male donor with ankylosing spondylitis or in good health (not recorded which). The genes are TRBV7-9 and TRBJ2-1, with 10 bases lining up with TRBD2. The material sequenced was blood, either unsorted or a sorted T cell fraction (not recorded which). CDR3 protein: CASSLHRSGRALDEQFF. CDR3 DNA: TGTGCCAGCAGCTTACATCGGAGCGGGAGGGCCCTAGATGAGCAGTTCTTC.